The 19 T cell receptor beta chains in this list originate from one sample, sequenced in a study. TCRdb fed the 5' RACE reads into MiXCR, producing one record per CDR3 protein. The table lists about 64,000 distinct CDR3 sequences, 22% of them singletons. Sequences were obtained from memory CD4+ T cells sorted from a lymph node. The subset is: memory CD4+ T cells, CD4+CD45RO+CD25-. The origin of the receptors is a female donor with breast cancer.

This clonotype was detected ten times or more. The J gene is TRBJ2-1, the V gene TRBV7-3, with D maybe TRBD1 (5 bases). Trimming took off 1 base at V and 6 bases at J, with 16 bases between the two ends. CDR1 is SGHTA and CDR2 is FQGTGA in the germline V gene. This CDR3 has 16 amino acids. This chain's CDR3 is CASSLIDSREGNEQFF. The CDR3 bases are TGTGCCAGCAGCTTAATAGACAGTCGAGAAGGCAATGAGCAGTTCTTC.

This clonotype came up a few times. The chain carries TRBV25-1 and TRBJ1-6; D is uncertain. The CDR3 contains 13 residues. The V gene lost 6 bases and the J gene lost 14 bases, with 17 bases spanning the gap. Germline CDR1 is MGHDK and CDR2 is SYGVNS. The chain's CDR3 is CASRSAARRSLHF. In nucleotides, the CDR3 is TGTGCCAGCAGATCCGCGGCCCGGCGATCCCTCCACTTT.

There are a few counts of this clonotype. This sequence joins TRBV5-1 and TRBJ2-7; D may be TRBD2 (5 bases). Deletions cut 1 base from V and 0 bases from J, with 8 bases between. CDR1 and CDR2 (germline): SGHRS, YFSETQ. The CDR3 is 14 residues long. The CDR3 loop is CASSLSGTSYEQYF. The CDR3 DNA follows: TGCGCCAGCAGCTTGAGCGGCACCTCCTACGAGCAGTACTTC.

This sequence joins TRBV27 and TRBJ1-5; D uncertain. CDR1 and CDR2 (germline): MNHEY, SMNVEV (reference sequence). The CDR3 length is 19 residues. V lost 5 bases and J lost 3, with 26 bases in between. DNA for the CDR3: TGTGCCAGCAGTGGCATCCCCCCGCAGTATACCATTGACAATCAGCCCCAGCATTTT. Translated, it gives CASSGIPPQYTIDNQPQHF.

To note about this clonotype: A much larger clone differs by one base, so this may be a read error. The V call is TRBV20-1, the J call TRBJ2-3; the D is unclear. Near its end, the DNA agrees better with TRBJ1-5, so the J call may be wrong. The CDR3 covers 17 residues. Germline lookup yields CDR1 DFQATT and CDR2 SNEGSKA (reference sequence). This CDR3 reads CSARSLPASGISDTQHF. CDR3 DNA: TGCAGTGCTAGAAGCCTGCCGGCTAGCGGGATATCAGATACGCAGCATTTT.

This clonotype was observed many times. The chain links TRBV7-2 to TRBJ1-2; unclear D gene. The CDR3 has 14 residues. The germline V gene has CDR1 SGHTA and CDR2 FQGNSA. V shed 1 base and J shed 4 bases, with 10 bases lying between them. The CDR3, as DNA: TGTGCCAGCAGCTTAGGAACAGAGGCCTATGGCTACACCTTC. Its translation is CASSLGTEAYGYTF.

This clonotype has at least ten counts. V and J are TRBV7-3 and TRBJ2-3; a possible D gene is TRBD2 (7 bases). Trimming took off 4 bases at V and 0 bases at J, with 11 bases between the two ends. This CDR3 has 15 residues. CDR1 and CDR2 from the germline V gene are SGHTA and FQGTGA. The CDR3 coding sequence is TGTGCCAGCAGCTCGGGGGGCCCCAGCACAGATACGCAGTATTTT. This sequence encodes CASSSGGPSTDTQYF.

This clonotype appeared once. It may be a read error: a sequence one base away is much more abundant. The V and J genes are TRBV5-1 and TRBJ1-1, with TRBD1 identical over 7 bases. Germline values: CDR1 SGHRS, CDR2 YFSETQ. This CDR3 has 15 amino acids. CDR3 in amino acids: CACSLATTGSTEAFF. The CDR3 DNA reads TGCGCCTGCAGCTTGGCCACGACAGGGTCTACTGAAGCTTTCTTT.

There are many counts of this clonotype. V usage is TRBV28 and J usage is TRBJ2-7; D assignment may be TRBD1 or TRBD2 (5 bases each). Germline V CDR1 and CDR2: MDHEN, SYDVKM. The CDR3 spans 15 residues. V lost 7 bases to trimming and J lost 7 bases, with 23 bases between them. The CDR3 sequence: CASTSSTGTQVEQYF. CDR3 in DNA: TGTGCCAGCACCTCCTCCACCGGGACGCAGGTGGAGCAGTACTTC.

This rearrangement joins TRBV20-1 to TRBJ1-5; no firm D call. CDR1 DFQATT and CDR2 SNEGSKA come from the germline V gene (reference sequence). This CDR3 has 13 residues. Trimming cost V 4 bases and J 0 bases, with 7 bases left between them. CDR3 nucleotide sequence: TGCAGTGCTATTGGACTTAGCAATCAGCCCCAGCATTTT. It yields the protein CSAIGLSNQPQHF.

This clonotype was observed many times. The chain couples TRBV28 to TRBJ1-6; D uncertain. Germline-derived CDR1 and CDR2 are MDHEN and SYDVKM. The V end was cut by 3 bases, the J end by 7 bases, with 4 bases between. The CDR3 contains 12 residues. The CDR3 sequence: CASSLTNSPLHF. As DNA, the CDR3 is TGTGCCAGCAGTTTGACGAATTCACCCCTCCACTTT.

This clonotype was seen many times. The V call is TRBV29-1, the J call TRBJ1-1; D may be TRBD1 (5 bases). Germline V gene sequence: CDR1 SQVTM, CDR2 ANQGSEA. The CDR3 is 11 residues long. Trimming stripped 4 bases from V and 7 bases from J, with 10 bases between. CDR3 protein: CSVVRTFEAFF. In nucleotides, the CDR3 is TGCAGCGTTGTTCGGACATTTGAAGCTTTCTTT.

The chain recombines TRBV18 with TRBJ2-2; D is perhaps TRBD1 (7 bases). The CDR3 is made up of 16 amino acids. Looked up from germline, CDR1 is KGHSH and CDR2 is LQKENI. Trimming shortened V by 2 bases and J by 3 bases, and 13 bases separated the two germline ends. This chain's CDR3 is CASSPWRGPDTGELFF. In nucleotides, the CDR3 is TGTGCCAGCTCACCATGGAGGGGGCCAGACACCGGGGAGCTGTTTTTT.

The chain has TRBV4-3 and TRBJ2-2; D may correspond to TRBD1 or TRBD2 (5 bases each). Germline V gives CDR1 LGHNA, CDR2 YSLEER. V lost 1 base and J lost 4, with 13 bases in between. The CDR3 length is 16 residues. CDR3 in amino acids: CASSQGWGFGTGELFF. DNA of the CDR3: TGCGCCAGCAGCCAAGGTTGGGGGTTCGGCACCGGGGAGCTGTTTTTT.

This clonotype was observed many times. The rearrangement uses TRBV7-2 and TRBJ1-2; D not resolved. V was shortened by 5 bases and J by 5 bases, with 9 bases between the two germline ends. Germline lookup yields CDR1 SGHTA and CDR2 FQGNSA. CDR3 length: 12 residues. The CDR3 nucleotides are TGTGCCAGCAGCCGGAGAGAATATGGCTACACCTTC. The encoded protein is CASSRREYGYTF.

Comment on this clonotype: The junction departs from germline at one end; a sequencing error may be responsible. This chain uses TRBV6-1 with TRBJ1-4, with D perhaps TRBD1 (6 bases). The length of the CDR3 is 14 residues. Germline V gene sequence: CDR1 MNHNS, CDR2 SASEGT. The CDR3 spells CASTWGRGGEKRFF. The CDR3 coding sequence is TGTGCCAGCACGTGGGGCAGGGGAGGTGAAAAACGGTTTTTT.

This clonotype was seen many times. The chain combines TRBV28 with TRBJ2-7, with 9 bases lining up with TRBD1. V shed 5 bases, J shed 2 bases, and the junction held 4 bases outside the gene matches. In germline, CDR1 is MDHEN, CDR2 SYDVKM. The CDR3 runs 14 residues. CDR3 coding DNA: TGTGCCAGCAGTCCCGGGACAGGGACCTACGAGCAGTACTTC. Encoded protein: CASSPGTGTYEQYF.

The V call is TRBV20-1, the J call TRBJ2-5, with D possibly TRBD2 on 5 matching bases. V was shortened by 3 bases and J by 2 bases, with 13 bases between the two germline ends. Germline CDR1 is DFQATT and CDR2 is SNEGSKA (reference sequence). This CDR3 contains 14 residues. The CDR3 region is CSASRATGQETQYF. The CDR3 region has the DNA TGCAGTGCTAGTCGCGCGACGGGGCAAGAGACCCAGTACTTC.

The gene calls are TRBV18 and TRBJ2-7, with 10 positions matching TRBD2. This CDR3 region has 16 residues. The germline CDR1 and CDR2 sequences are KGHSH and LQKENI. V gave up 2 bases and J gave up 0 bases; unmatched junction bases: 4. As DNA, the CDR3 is TGTGCCAGCTCACCAAGGCTAGCGGGAGACTCCTACGAGCAGTACTTC. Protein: CASSPRLAGDSYEQYF.